The source of this T cell receptor (beta chain) is a study of cytomegalovirus exposure and HLA in healthy donors (dated by TCRdb to the late 2010s). Study-wide context: According to an earlier analysis of around 600 of the donors, about 179 million T cells yielded some 120 million unique TCR beta sequences and more than 250 Gb of sequence data. An early release covering some 640 HLA-typed donors comprised approximately 290 gigabases of sequencing data and tens of millions of unique TCR sequences. Of the 398 genotyped donors, approximately 83% fell in the genetic ancestry cluster associated with self-reported Caucasian donors. The aim of the study was to test whether cataloging public T cell receptors could identify signatures of past pathogen exposure. The study used immunosequencing to profile the T cell repertoires of 670 or so subjects and linked those repertoires to cytomegalovirus serostatus. In addition to the first cohort of 666 subjects, a separate validation cohort of 120 different subjects was used. The study combined high-throughput TCR immunosequencing, statistical association of individual TCRs with disease status, and machine learning to predict cytomegalovirus infection status. To study patterns of TCR occurrence, a later analysis re-analyzed previously published TCR beta repertoires from around 660 donors and added high-resolution HLA genotyping. In the later analysis, no new phenotypic data were used to find candidate immune exposures; instead, reliance was placed on TCR beta sequences and their occurrence across donors. To decide whether each TCR beta V gene segment behaved as functional or pseudogenic, an earlier analysis of several hundred of the donors relied on high-throughput TCR beta sequencing. Alongside the repertoire data, information on donor age, sex, ethnicity and CMV serostatus was compiled. Genome-wide SNP genotypes for about three fifths of the roughly 700 donors were used in a later genetic analysis, which treated that subset as a discovery cohort. Every repertoire in the discovery cohort had been generated on one and the same sequencing platform. HLA typing included class I and class II loci at four-digit resolution. The number of donors typed differed by locus, with about 629-630 for A, B, C, DRB1 and DQB1, 522 for DQA1, about 610 for DPA1, and some 440 for DPB1. About five DR-DQ haplotypes were treated as single units for association and clustering because of strong linkage in the cohort. Among about 370 genotyped donors of the cohort, an average of around 250,000 unique TCR beta nucleotide sequences was sequenced per donor, of which 15% to 20% were non-productive. General study outcomes and caveats: HLA typing was unavailable for some donors at each locus, so association tests used only the typed subset. Across donors, most TCR sequences were observed very rarely, whereas some public TCRs were present in many individuals. According to a later analysis, most CMV-associated TCR beta chains appeared to be HLA-restricted, and the HLA associations seemed to be driven largely by CMV exposure. In vitro tests confirmed that a few of the cytomegalovirus-associated TCR beta chains recognize cytomegalovirus antigens. Linkage disequilibrium might explain the correlated functional status among segregating V segments, but an unknown experimental factor could not be excluded. In a later analysis, HLA-associated TCR beta chains were found to be more clonally expanded and to have lower generation probabilities than equally common non-associated chains. According to a later analysis, TCR association rates differed among HLA loci, with DRB1 alleles showing the most associated TCRs and HLA-C alleles showing the fewest. The study gave a list of about 160 TCR beta chains associated with cytomegalovirus. In a later genetic analysis, a missense DCLRE1C variant was associated with V-gene and J-gene trimming of TCR beta chains, and the association was replicated in an independent cohort. According to the authors, the approach could potentially be generalized to other disease states and immunological phenotypes. Only TCR beta chains were sequenced in this cohort, and the absence of alpha or paired-chain data limited detectable features. A later analysis reported that several top co-occurrence clusters appeared linked to parvovirus B19, influenza, CMV and Epstein-Barr virus. In an earlier analysis of approximately 590 of the donors, most TCR beta V segments were observed in productive rearrangements about 87% or about 30% of the time, broadly matching IMGT annotations. A cluster of highly shared sequence variants was judged likely to be a technical artifact of the sequencing pipeline. Presence/absence analyses assumed roughly uniform sequencing depth across donors, an assumption that may not hold. The only immune exposure information available for the cohort was CMV serostatus. Because counts were too low, seventeen rarely observed V segments, including chromosome 9 orphons, were left out of the earlier analysis of about 500 of the donors. A further reported finding was that TCR beta sequences accurately predicted the HLA-A and HLA-B alleles for most subjects in the first cohort. In a later analysis, around 15,000 TCR beta sequences were associated with specific HLA alleles at a false discovery rate of 0.05. Because the 87-base-pair reads could not distinguish some IMGT-functional V segments, including TRBV6-2 and TRBV6-3, those segments were excluded. Cytomegalovirus status was reported to be diagnosed by the classifier with high specificity and sensitivity in both the original and validation cohorts. According to a later genetic analysis, donors in an Asian-associated ancestry cluster had fewer N-insertions in productive TCRs than the roughly 670-donor mean. Assigning TCR associations to individual alleles was difficult when HLA alleles, especially DR and DQ, strongly co-occurred.

The library was prepared using the immunoSEQ multiplex PCR assay. A mixture of 60 forward primers for TCR Vbeta segments and 13 reverse primers for TCR Jbeta segments was used in the multiplex PCR. A multiplex PCR assay on genomic DNA amplified the CDR3 region of rearranged TCR beta genes. On the Illumina HiSeq System, the amplified TCR beta libraries were sequenced as 87-base-pair reads. The paper's data handling went like this. A later analysis counted approximately 74 million unique TCR beta chains across the 500 to 850 repertoires, and some 11 million of these chains were shared by at least two donors. Raw reads were error-corrected and collapsed into unique sequences by a nearest-neighbor algorithm in which closely related sequences were merged to remove PCR and sequencing errors. CDR3 sequences were aligned to IMGT reference sequences to assign V, D and J gene segments. For a sequence to be retained, a match of at least six nucleotides to both a V gene segment and a J gene segment was required. Rearrangements were classified as productive when the CDR3 lacked stop codons and remained in frame with V and J, and all other rearrangements were classified as non-productive. CDR3 was defined by IMGT convention, running from the second conserved V-encoded cysteine to the conserved J-encoded phenylalanine. The earlier analysis of fewer than 750 of the donors excluded sequences that lacked an unambiguous match to a single V gene segment. An earlier analysis of fewer than 650 of the donors classified V segments as functional when productive rearrangements were above 56.7% and as segregating when the standard deviation between donors was above 5%. A statistical classification framework was developed to diagnose cytomegalovirus status using the catalog of TCR beta chain sequences. In a later analysis, V and J genes were assigned by comparing TCR nucleotide sequences against IMGT/GENE-DB human TR gene sequences. Using the TCRdist pipeline, a later analysis assigned CDR3 sequences along with most-parsimonious VDJ recombination scenarios. A later analysis defined each TCR beta chain by its CDR3 amino acid sequence plus V-gene family, and excluded reads lacking a unique V-gene family. In a later analysis, around 650 highly shared, low-generation-probability nucleotide sequences were removed to address suspected cross-contamination and a sequencing artifact. In a later analysis, a clonal expansion index for each public chain was calculated from normalized within-repertoire ranks of inferred template counts. In a later analysis, generation probabilities were computed using a VDJ recombination model fitted to out-of-frame rearrangements, and the results were checked against IGoR. In a later analysis, TCR-TCR, TCR-HLA and TCR-CMV co-occurrence was scored with hypergeometric tests, and a repertoire-size bias correction was applied to TCR pairs. In a later analysis, false discovery rates were estimated by permuting HLA or CMV assignments 20 times. In a later analysis, co-occurring TCRs were grouped using DBSCAN, and TCRdist sequence similarity was added for clustering within HLA-allele-positive subsets. Repertoires with fewer than 30,000 or more than 120,000 public chains were left out of co-occurrence clustering, as were four to six repertoires with anomalous nucleotide sharing. Imported from immuneACCESS, the table was reduced by TCRdb to in-frame sequences with V and J called. These copies leave out some clones; in studies compared against another copy, an unresolved V gene accounts for under half, and the cause of the remainder is not known. V and J calls and clone size are those listed in that table; D and trimming were worked out from the DNA. In all, the sample holds some 90,000 clones, and 65% of those were seen once. Approximately 5.8% of the sample comes from the top ten.

The cohort consisted of approximately 670 healthy bone marrow donors. At the time of sampling, every cohort member was nominally healthy, though immune exposures that went unrecorded were likely present. The donor tested CMV seropositive, placing the donor among the approximately 290 seropositive members of the cohort. Every donor gave a peripheral blood sample, and the peripheral blood mononuclear cells from that sample were used for TCR beta sequencing. The Qiagen DNeasy Blood Extraction Kit was used to extract genomic DNA from the blood cell samples. As concerns this clone: No cognate antigen has been identified for it. Base quality data are lacking; no much larger clone is found one base away.

The junction carries 11 bases between V and J, which are trimmed by 4 bases and 5 bases respectively. As encoded in the germline V gene, CDR1 is SGHTA while CDR2 is FQGNSA. The CDR3 spans 13 residues, from the cysteine through the phenylalanine. This entry keeps only the CDR3 DNA: 39 bases, framed from base 1. Sequencing input: PBMCs. The receptor comes from a boy between 10 and 17 years old in good health and CMV-seropositive. This sequence uses TRBV7-2 and TRBJ1-1; the D gene lacks a confident call. This receptor has the CDR3 CASSSMRETEAFF. The DNA sequence is given as TGTGCCAGCAGCTCGATGAGGGAGACTGAAGCTTTCTTT.